These 26 T cell receptor beta chains share one sample of origin, sequenced in a study of cytomegalovirus exposure and HLA in healthy donors. The study ran its PCR with 60 Vbeta and 13 Jbeta primers. Method: immunoSEQ multiplex PCR; TCRdb's copy keeps in-frame clones and lacks some. Of fewer than 200,000 clones listed, approximately 80% are singletons. Input material: PBMCs. These TCRs come from a man younger than 45 in good health and CMV-seropositive.

This rearrangement joins TRBV5-1 to TRBJ1-4; D might be TRBD1 (5 bases). Germline CDR1 SGHRS, CDR2 YFSETQ. This CDR3 is 14 amino acids long. Trimming left V 6 bases short and J 8 bases short, with 17 bases between. The CDR3 DNA sequence: TGCGCCAGCACCCCTGGGGGGTCTTCGGAAAAACTGTTTTTT. This codes for CASTPGGSSEKLFF.

The chain combines TRBV5-1 with TRBJ2-5, with D perhaps matching TRBD1 (5 bases). CDR3 size: 14 residues. V was pared by 0 bases and J by 3 bases, with 9 bases between. Germline-derived CDR1 and CDR2 are SGHRS and YFSETQ. The CDR3 loop reads CASSLVGAEETQYF. CDR3 DNA: TGCGCCAGCAGCTTGGTTGGGGCGGAAGAGACCCAGTACTTC.

The chain links TRBV19 to TRBJ1-4; 9 bases agree with TRBD1. The V gene end was trimmed by 8 bases and the J gene end by 2 bases; junction bases not matched to a gene: 9. Germline-derived CDR1 and CDR2 are LNHDA and SQIVND (reference sequence). This CDR3 has 16 residues. CDR3 residues: CASGGQGLWTNEKLFF. The CDR3 DNA is TGTGCCAGTGGAGGACAGGGGCTGTGGACTAATGAAAAACTGTTTTTT.

The chain has TRBV10-3 and TRBJ2-5; the match to TRBD2 covers 10 bases. The junction had 6 bases not matched to a gene; V was cut back by 9 bases and J by 5 bases. The length of the CDR3 is 13 residues. The germline V gene encodes CDR1 ENHRY and CDR2 SYGVKD. The CDR3 sequence: CAIQAGGPETQYF. CDR3 sequence (DNA): TGTGCCATTCAAGCGGGGGGGCCGGAGACCCAGTACTTC.

V is TRBV19 and J is TRBJ2-1; TRBD1 aligns across 8 bases. The germline CDR1 and CDR2 sequences are LNHDA and SQIVND (reference sequence). The CDR3 is made up of 13 amino acids. The junction had 3 bases not matched to a gene; V was cut back by 4 bases and J by 7 bases. CDR3: CASSTWTGNEQFF. The CDR3 region has the DNA TGTGCCAGTAGTACCTGGACAGGGAATGAGCAGTTCTTC.

The chain is built from TRBV18 and TRBJ2-3; maybe TRBD1 (5 bases). V lost 2 bases to trimming and J lost 4 bases, with 10 bases between them. Germline V lookup: CDR1 KGHSH, CDR2 LQKENI. This CDR3 has 14 amino acids. The CDR3 is CASSPLGAADTQYF. The CDR3 nucleotides are TGTGCCAGCTCACCATTAGGGGCGGCAGATACGCAGTATTTT.

In this sample, this clone turned up once. The chain joins TRBV11-1 to TRBJ1-2; no reliable D call. Trimming stripped 5 bases from V and 0 bases from J, with 10 bases between. This CDR3 has 14 amino acids. The V gene's germline CDR1 is SGHAT and CDR2 FQDESV (reference sequence). CDR3 bases: TGTGCCAGCAGCGTAGGTACTTCTAACTATGGCTACACCTTC. Its protein product is CASSVGTSNYGYTF.

The chain carries TRBV5-1 and TRBJ2-3, with 8 bases that match TRBD2. Germline V gene sequence: CDR1 SGHRS, CDR2 YFSETQ. This CDR3 comprises 18 residues. After removal of 4 bases from V and 0 bases from J, the junction contained 13 bases not matched to a gene. CDR3 sequence: CASSRTSSGAPSTDTQYF. For the CDR3, the DNA is TGCGCCAGCAGCAGGACTAGCAGCGGGGCCCCTAGCACAGATACGCAGTATTTT.

CDR3 residues: CASRQGSYGYTF. CDR3 nucleotide sequence: TGTGCCAGCAGACAGGGGTCCTATGGCTACACCTTC. The genes are TRBV6-6 and TRBJ1-2, with 7 bases that match TRBD1. The J segment lost 4 bases and the V segment lost 6 bases, leaving 2 bases of the junction unmatched. The CDR3 runs to 12 residues. Germline lookup yields CDR1 MNHNY and CDR2 SVGAGI (reference sequence).

This clone has a handful of counts. The chain employs TRBV25-1 and TRBJ1-6, with 9 bases fitting TRBD1. The CDR3 has 15 amino acids. V shed 2 bases and J 9 bases; nucleotides not matched to a gene: 5. The germline gives CDR1 MGHDK, CDR2 SYGVNS. The CDR3: CASSEAGTGTSPLHF. The CDR3 nucleotides are TGTGCCAGCAGTGAAGCCGGGACAGGGACTTCACCCCTCCACTTT.

The chain carries TRBV28 and TRBJ2-7; 7 nucleotides line up with TRBD2. V trimming: 7 bases; J trimming: 0 bases; junction bases outside the gene matches: 9. Germline V gene lookup returns CDR1 MDHEN and CDR2 SYDVKM. The CDR3 has 15 amino acids. This CDR3 is CASILSGSSSYEQYF. CDR3 sequence (DNA): TGTGCCAGCATCCTTAGCGGGTCTAGCTCCTACGAGCAGTACTTC.

The chain joins TRBV18 to TRBJ2-1, with 11 bases lining up with TRBD2. J gave up 7 bases and V 3 bases, and 8 bases lay outside the gene matches. Germline V gene sequence: CDR1 KGHSH, CDR2 LQKENI. The CDR3 is made up of 16 amino acids. CDR3 in amino acids: CASSPGASGRLNEQFF. CDR3 nucleotides: TGTGCCAGCTCACCGGGGGCTAGCGGGAGGCTAAATGAGCAGTTCTTC.

The rearrangement joins TRBV5-1 to TRBJ2-3; TRBD1 matches at 7 bases. The germline gives CDR1 SGHRS, CDR2 YFSETQ. V lost 4 bases, J lost 5 bases, and 7 bases stayed unmatched. This CDR3 spans 14 amino acids. CDR3 sequence reads: CASSVTGSVDTQYF. The CDR3 DNA reads TGCGCCAGCAGCGTGACAGGGTCGGTAGATACGCAGTATTTT.

The CDR3 DNA is TGTGCCAGCAGGCGTTACAGTAATCAAGAGACCCAGTACTTC. It is translated as CASRRYSNQETQYF. The V and J genes are TRBV6-1 and TRBJ2-5; D unclear. This CDR3 is built from 14 residues. Germline assignment: CDR1 MNHNS and CDR2 SASEGT. Between the trimmed V and J ends, which lost 6 bases and 2 bases, there was a span of 13 bases.

This clone was seen only a few times. The chain carries TRBV7-9 and TRBJ1-1; TRBD1 is a possible D gene (6 bases). This CDR3 comprises 11 residues. The germline CDR1 and CDR2 sequences are SEHNR and FQNEAQ (reference sequence). V was cut by 5 bases and J by 7 bases, with 8 bases left in between. CDR3 bases: TGTGCCAGCAGCGGACAGAGTGAAGCTTTCTTT. It is translated as CASSGQSEAFF.

The table lists this clone with a few counts. The CDR3 loop is CASSPRGGEEKLFF. CDR3 nucleotide sequence: TGTGCCAGCAGCCCTAGAGGTGGGGAGGAAAAACTGTTTTTT. The chain has TRBV6-1 and TRBJ1-4; D is unresolved. This CDR3 has 14 residues. Trimming shortened V by 6 bases and J by 8 bases, and 16 bases separated the two germline ends. Germline V gene sequence: CDR1 MNHNS, CDR2 SASEGT.

The V and J genes are TRBV19 and TRBJ2-4; TRBD1 might be the D (5 bases). The CDR3 totals 14 residues. The germline V gene encodes CDR1 LNHDA and CDR2 SQIVND (reference sequence). Trimming cost V 1 base and J 11 bases, with 15 bases left between them. The CDR3 DNA sequence: TGTGCCAGTAGTATAGCAGATCACAGGTCCGTTCAGTACTTC. Translating gives CASSIADHRSVQYF.

The rearrangement uses TRBV7-2 and TRBJ2-3; D is possibly TRBD1 (5 bases). Trimming pared 5 bases from V and 4 bases from J, leaving 19 bases between. The CDR3 has 16 residues. Germline V lookup: CDR1 SGHTA, CDR2 FQGNSA. CDR3 DNA: TGTGCCAGCAGCATTAGGGGTACCCAACCATCAGATACGCAGTATTTT. It encodes CASSIRGTQPSDTQYF.

This clone came up a few times. This chain connects TRBV27 to TRBJ2-7; D might be TRBD1 (6 bases). Germline V gene data show CDR1 as MNHEY and CDR2 as SMNVEV (reference sequence). This CDR3 is built from 13 residues. Deletions cut 3 bases from V and 6 bases from J, with 12 bases between. Here the CDR3 DNA reads TGTGCCAGCAGTTTTGTTGGGGGCGGCGAGCAGTACTTC. Translating gives CASSFVGGGEQYF.

The chain couples TRBV2 to TRBJ1-3; 8 bases agree with TRBD1. This CDR3 is built from 14 residues. Trimming cost V 7 bases and J 4 bases; bases outside gene matches: 6. The germline gives CDR1 SNHLY, CDR2 FYNNEI. For the CDR3, the DNA is TGTGCCAGCACCGACAGGGGCGGCGGAAACACCATATATTTT. It is translated as CASTDRGGGNTIYF.

This clone was observed a few times. V gene TRBV29-1 combines with J gene TRBJ1-1, with 7 nucleotides matching TRBD1. With 5 bases clipped from V and 6 bases from J, the junction kept 6 bases outside the gene matches. CDR1 is SQVTM and CDR2 is ANQGSEA in the germline V gene. The CDR3 is 12 amino acids. CDR3 sequence reads: CSVSQGEAEAFF. The CDR3 region has the DNA TGCAGCGTTTCTCAGGGGGAGGCTGAAGCTTTCTTT.

The gene calls are TRBV25-1 and TRBJ1-1, with 7 bases that match TRBD1. J gave up 3 bases and V 7 bases, and 5 bases lay outside the gene matches. This CDR3 spans 13 amino acids. CDR1 is MGHDK and CDR2 is SYGVNS in the germline V gene. CDR3 protein: CASKDREDTEAFF. The DNA of the CDR3 is TGTGCCAGCAAAGACAGGGAGGACACTGAAGCTTTCTTT.

The chain carries TRBV5-1 and TRBJ2-3, with 11 bases identical to TRBD1. The V and J ends lost 5 bases and 2 bases, in that order; junction bases with no gene match: 4. The CDR3 contains 15 residues. Germline-derived CDR1 and CDR2 are SGHRS and YFSETQ. The CDR3 loop reads CASSLDRGPTDTQYF. Here the CDR3 DNA reads TGCGCCAGCAGTCTGGACAGGGGGCCCACAGATACGCAGTATTTT.

The chain employs TRBV6-6 and TRBJ2-7, with TRBD1 identical over 9 bases. The CDR3 totals 15 residues. Germline assignment: CDR1 MNHNY and CDR2 SVGAGI (reference sequence). Trimming cost V 0 bases and J 2 bases; bases outside gene matches: 2. Here the CDR3 reads CASSYSGDRAYEQYF. In nucleotides, the CDR3 is TGTGCCAGCAGTTACTCGGGGGACAGGGCCTACGAGCAGTACTTC.

The chain links TRBV19 to TRBJ2-3; perhaps TRBD2 as D (5 bases). The CDR3 covers 12 residues. The germline V and J ends were trimmed by 6 bases and 4 bases, with 8 bases remaining between them. Germline V gene data show CDR1 as LNHDA and CDR2 as SQIVND (reference sequence). CDR3 nucleotide sequence: TGTGCCAGTAGAGGAGGCGCAGATACGCAGTATTTT. Translation: CASRGGADTQYF.

The V gene is TRBV19, the J gene TRBJ1-5, with TRBD1 matching over 8 bases. V lost 5 bases and J lost 3; bases outside the gene matches: 3. Per the germline V gene, CDR1 is LNHDA and CDR2 is SQIVND (reference sequence). This CDR3 has 14 residues. The CDR3 bases are TGTGCCAGTAGTCCGGGACAGGTCAATCAGCCCCAGCATTTT. It translates to CASSPGQVNQPQHF.